The clone carrying this TCR beta chain was recorded a few times. The data belong to a study of blood T cell repertoires in COVID-19. It was within 2 weeks before study entry that exposed participants met a COVID-19 case. Trimming took 5 bases from V and 10 from J; bases not matched to a gene: 11. CDR3 length equals 14 residues. Germline-derived CDR1 and CDR2 are LNHDA and SQIVND (reference sequence). Profiling relied on immunoSEQ multiplex PCR, and the TCRdb table lists in-frame clones only, not all of them. The sample lists about 210,000 clones, 65% to 90% occurring once. The origin of this receptor is a woman in her 30s who had been exposed to COVID-19. Material for sequencing was PBMCs or T cells enriched from blood (not recorded which). The chain combines TRBV19 with TRBJ2-1, with 7 bases identical to TRBD2. CDR3 in amino acids: CASSDPGGKREQFF. The CDR3, as DNA: TGTGCCAGTAGTGACCCGGGGGGTAAGCGAGAGCAGTTCTTC.